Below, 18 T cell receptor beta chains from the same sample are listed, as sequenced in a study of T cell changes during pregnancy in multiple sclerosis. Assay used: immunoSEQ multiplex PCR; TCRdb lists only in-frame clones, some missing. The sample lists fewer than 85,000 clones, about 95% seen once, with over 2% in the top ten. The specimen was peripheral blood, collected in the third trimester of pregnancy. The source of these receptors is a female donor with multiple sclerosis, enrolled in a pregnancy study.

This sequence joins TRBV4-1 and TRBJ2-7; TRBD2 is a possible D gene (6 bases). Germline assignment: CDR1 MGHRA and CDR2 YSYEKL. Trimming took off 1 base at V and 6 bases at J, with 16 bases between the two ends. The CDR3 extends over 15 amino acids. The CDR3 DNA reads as TGCGCCAGCAGCCAAGGGGACGGAGGGGCCAGCGAGCAGTACTTC. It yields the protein CASSQGDGGASEQYF.

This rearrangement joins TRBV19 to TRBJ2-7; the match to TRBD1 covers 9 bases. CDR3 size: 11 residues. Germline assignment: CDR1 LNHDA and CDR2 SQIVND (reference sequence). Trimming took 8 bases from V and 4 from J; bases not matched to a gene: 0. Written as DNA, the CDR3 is TGTGCCAGTGGACAGGGGTACGAGCAGTACTTC. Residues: CASGQGYEQYF. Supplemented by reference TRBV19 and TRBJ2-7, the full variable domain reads DGGITQSPKYLFRKEGQNVTLSCEQNLNHDAMYWYRQDPGQGLRLIYYSQIVNDFQKGDIAEGYSVSREKKESFPLTVTSAQKNPTAFYLCASGQGYEQYFGPGTRLTVT.

The CDR3 loop is CASSLLQGNSPLHF. CDR3 coding DNA: TGTGCCAGCAGCTTACTCCAGGGAAATTCACCCCTCCACTTT. This chain links TRBV5-6 with TRBJ1-6, with D perhaps TRBD1 (5 bases). The CDR3 is 14 residues long. V gave up 2 bases and J gave up 7 bases, with 10 bases separating them. CDR1 SGHDT and CDR2 YYEEEE come from the germline V gene.

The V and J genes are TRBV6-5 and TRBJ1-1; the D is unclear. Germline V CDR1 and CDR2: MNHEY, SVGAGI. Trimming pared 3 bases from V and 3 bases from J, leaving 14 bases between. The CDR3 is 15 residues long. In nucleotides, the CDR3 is TGTGCCAGCAGTTATAGCCACACGAGTCACACTGAAGCTTTCTTT. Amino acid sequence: CASSYSHTSHTEAFF.

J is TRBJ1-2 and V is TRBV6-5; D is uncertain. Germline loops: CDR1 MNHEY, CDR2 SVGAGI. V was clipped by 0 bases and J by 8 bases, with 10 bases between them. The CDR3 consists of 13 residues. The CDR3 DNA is TGTGCCAGCAGTTACTCGGAAGGTAGCGGCTACACCTTC. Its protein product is CASSYSEGSGYTF.

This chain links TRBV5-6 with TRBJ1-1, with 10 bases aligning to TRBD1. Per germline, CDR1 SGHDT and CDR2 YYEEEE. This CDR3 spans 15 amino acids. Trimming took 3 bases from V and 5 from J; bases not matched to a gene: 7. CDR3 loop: CASSSGTGVGTEAFF. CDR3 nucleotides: TGTGCCAGCAGCTCCGGGACAGGGGTGGGGACTGAAGCTTTCTTT.

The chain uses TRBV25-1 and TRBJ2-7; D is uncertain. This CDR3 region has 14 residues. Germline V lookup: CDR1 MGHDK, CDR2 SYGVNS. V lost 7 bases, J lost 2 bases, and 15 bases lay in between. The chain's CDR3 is CASKETRPPYEQYF. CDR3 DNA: TGTGCCAGCAAAGAGACACGGCCCCCCTACGAGCAGTACTTC.

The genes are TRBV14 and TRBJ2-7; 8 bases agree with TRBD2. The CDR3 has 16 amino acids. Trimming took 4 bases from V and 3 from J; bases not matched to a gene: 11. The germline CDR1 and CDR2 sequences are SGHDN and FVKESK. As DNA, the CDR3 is TGTGCCAGCAGCCTGAGAGGGTCGGCGGGAGGCTACGAGCAGTACTTC. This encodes CASSLRGSAGGYEQYF.

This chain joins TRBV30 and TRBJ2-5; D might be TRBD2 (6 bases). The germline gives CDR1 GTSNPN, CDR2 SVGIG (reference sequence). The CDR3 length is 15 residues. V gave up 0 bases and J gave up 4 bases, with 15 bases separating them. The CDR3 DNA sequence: TGTGCCTGGAGTGTAGCCGGGGGATGGGGAGAGACCCAGTACTTC. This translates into CAWSVAGGWGETQYF.

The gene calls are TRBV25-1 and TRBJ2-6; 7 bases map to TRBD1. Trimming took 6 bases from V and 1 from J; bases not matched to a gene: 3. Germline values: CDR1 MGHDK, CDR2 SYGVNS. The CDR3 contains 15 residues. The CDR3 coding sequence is TGTGCCAGCAGACACAGGGGTTCTGGGGCCAACGTCCTGACTTTC. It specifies CASRHRGSGANVLTF.

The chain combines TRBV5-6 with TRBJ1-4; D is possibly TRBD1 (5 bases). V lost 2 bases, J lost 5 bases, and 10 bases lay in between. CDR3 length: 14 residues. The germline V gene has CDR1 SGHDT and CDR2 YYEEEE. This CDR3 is CASSLGRGNEKLFF. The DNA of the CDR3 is TGTGCCAGCAGCTTAGGGAGGGGCAATGAAAAACTGTTTTTT.

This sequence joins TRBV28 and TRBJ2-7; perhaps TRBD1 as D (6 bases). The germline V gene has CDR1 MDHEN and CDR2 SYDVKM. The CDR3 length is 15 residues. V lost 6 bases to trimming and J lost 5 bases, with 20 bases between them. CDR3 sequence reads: CASSLPLQGSNEQYF. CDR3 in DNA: TGTGCCAGCAGCCTACCGCTACAGGGTTCAAACGAGCAGTACTTC.

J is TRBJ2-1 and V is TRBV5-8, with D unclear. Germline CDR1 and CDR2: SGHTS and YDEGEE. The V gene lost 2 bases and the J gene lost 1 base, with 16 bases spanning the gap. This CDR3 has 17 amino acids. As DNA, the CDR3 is TGTGCCAGCAGCTTTTATAGTGCGACTGATTCCTACAATGAGCAGTTCTTC. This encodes CASSFYSATDSYNEQFF. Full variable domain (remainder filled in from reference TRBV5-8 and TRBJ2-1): EAGVTQSPTHLIKTRGQQATLRCSPISGHTSVYWYQQALGLGLQFLLWYDEGEERNRGNFPPRFSGRQFPNYSSELNVNALELEDSALYLCASSFYSATDSYNEQFFGPGTRLTVL.

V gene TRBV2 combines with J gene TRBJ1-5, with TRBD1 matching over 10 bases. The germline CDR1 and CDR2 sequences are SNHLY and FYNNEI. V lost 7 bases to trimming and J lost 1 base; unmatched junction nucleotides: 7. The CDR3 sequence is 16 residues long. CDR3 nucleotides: TGTGCCAGCACCAGGACAGGGGGAATAAGCAATCAGCCCCAGCATTTT. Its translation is CASTRTGGISNQPQHF.

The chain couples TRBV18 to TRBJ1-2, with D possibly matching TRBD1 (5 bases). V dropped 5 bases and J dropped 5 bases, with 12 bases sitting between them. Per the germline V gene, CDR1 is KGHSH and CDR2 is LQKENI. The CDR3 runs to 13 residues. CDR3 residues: CASSSDMIYGYTF. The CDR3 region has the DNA TGTGCCAGCTCATCGGACATGATATATGGCTACACCTTC.

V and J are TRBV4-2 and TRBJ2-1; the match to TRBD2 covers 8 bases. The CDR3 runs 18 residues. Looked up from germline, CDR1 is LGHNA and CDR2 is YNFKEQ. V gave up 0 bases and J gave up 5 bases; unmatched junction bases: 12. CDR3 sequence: CASSQDRDRAGGHNEQFF. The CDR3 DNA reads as TGTGCCAGCAGCCAAGATAGGGATAGGGCGGGGGGCCACAATGAGCAGTTCTTC.

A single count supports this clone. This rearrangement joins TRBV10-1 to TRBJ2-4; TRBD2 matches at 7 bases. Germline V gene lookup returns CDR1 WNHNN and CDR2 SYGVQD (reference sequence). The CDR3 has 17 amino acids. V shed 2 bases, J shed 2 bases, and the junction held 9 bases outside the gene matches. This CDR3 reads CASSEGGGEVPKNIQYF. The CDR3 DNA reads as TGCGCCAGCAGTGAGGGCGGGGGAGAAGTCCCCAAAAACATTCAGTACTTC.

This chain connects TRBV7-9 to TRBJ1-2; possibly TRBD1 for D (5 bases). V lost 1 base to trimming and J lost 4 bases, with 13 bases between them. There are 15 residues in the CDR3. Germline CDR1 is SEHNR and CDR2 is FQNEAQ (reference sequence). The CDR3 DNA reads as TGTGCCAGCAGCTTAGACAGGAGCTTGGTCTATGGCTACACCTTC. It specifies CASSLDRSLVYGYTF.